Listed below are T cell receptor beta chains from one sample, sequenced in a study of T cells after yellow fever vaccination. TCRdb redid the calling of the 5' RACE reads with MiXCR, one entry per CDR3 protein. Of 550,000 to 750,000 distinct CDR3 sequences listed, about 14% are singletons. The specimen was PBMCs, collected on the day of the yellow fever booster vaccination. The receptor source for this set is a man aged 25 to 45 who received the YFV17D yellow fever vaccine. The CDR3 runs from the conserved cysteine through the conserved F or W. The D gene is left open where the match is weak. Clone size is not always given. Where it is, it says once, few, many or a class for expanded clones.

-	-	TRBV18	TRBJ2-1	CTSSPHRNNEQFF	TGTACCAGCTCACCTCACAGAAACAATGAGCAGTTCTTC
few	-	TRBV12-3/TRBV12-4	TRBJ2-7	CASSLSVDYEQYF	TGTGCCAGCAGCCTCTCGGTCGACTACGAGCAGTACTTC
-	-	TRBV4-3	TRBJ1-1	CASSQDQANTEAFF	TGCGCCAGCAGCCAAGACCAGGCGAACACTGAAGCTTTCTTT
few	-	TRBV20-1	TRBJ2-5	CSARVPGGGRETQYF	TGCAGTGCTAGAGTCCCTGGCGGCGGCAGAGAGACCCAGTACTTC
few	-	TRBV25-1	TRBJ2-7	CASSDGGIYEQYF	TGTGCCAGCAGTGATGGAGGGATCTACGAGCAGTACTTC
-	-	TRBV29-1	TRBJ2-7	CSVDGLAGAYEQYF	TGCAGCGTGGATGGACTCGCCGGGGCCTACGAGCAGTACTTC
-	TRBD1	TRBV2	TRBJ2-2	CASYRGLPGELFF	TGTGCCAGTTACAGGGGTCTTCCCGGGGAGCTGTTTTTT
-	TRBD2	TRBV20-1	TRBJ2-2	CSATSAGENTGELFF	TGCAGTGCTACCTCTGCGGGGGAGAACACCGGGGAGCTGTTTTTT
few	TRBD2	TRBV20-1	TRBJ2-1	CSAREGGRNYNEQFF	TGCAGTGCTAGAGAAGGCGGGAGGAACTACAATGAGCAGTTCTTC
few	TRBD1	TRBV5-1	TRBJ1-1	CASSETGVPTEAFF	TGCGCCAGCAGCGAGACAGGGGTTCCCACTGAAGCTTTCTTT
few	TRBD2	TRBV20-1	TRBJ2-3	CSAKGLEEYTQYF	TGCAGTGCTAAGGGACTAGAGGAATATACGCAGTATTTT
-	TRBD2	TRBV7-2	TRBJ2-1	CASSLGTMNEQFF	TGTGCCAGCAGCCTCGGGACTATGAATGAGCAGTTCTTC
-	-	TRBV12-3/TRBV12-4	TRBJ2-1	CASSLPNYEQFF	TGTGCCAGCAGTCTACCTAATTATGAGCAGTTCTTC
-	-	TRBV14	TRBJ2-3	CASSLIAAGTDTQYF	TGTGCCAGCAGCCTAATAGCTGCCGGCACAGATACGCAGTATTTT
-	-	TRBV18	TRBJ1-1	CASSPPTTEAFF	TGTGCCAGCTCACCACCGACCACTGAAGCTTTCTTT
few	-	TRBV5-5	TRBJ1-2	CASSSRRNYGYTF	TGTGCCAGCAGCTCCAGGAGGAACTATGGCTACACCTTC
-	-	TRBV5-1	TRBJ2-7	CASSRRAAYEQYF	TGCGCCAGCAGCCGGCGGGCAGCTTACGAGCAGTACTTC
few	TRBD1	TRBV18	TRBJ2-2	CASEDRGRTGELFF	TGTGCCAGTGAAGACAGGGGGCGAACCGGGGAGCTGTTTTTT
few	TRBD2	TRBV6-1	TRBJ2-2	CASSRRAGATGELFF	TGTGCCAGCAGTCGAAGAGCGGGGGCCACCGGGGAGCTGTTTTTT
few	TRBD2	TRBV3-1	TRBJ2-1	CASSPTQTWTRAREQFF	TGTGCCAGCAGCCCAACCCAAACCTGGACTAGAGCTAGGGAGCAGTTCTTC
-	-	TRBV2	TRBJ1-4	CASARGMNEKLFF	TGTGCCAGCGCAAGGGGGATGAATGAAAAACTGTTTTTT
-	-	TRBV14	TRBJ1-1	CASSQNSPNTEAFF	TGTGCCAGCAGCCAGAATTCACCGAACACTGAAGCTTTCTTT
few	-	TRBV5-1	TRBJ2-1	CASSLGFGSGYNEQFF	TGCGCCAGCAGCTTGGGCTTTGGGAGCGGCTACAATGAGCAGTTCTTC
-	-	TRBV20-1	TRBJ2-3	CSAVTRNSDTQYF	TGCAGTGCGGTGACTAGAAACTCAGATACGCAGTATTTT
many	TRBD2	TRBV9	TRBJ2-3	CASSVRRVTSGRSDTQYF	TGTGCCAGCAGCGTTCGGAGGGTTACTAGCGGGAGGTCGGATACGCAGTATTTT
many	-	TRBV5-1	TRBJ2-7	CASSLGASGSYEQYF	TGCGCCAGCAGCTTGGGAGCGTCTGGAAGTTACGAGCAGTACTTC
-	TRBD2	TRBV12-3/TRBV12-4	TRBJ2-2	CASRAGGSTGELFF	TGTGCCAGCCGGGCGGGAGGATCCACCGGGGAGCTGTTTTTT
-	-	TRBV12-3/TRBV12-4	TRBJ1-4	CASTEGKRGIGEKLFF	TGTGCCAGCACCGAAGGAAAAAGGGGGATAGGAGAAAAACTGTTTTTT
few	-	TRBV23-1	TRBJ2-7	CASRSPGVYEQYF	TGCGCCAGCCGGAGCCCGGGGGTCTACGAGCAGTACTTC
many	-	TRBV7-2	TRBJ2-5	CASSLGRRETQYF	TGTGCCAGCAGCTTAGGCAGGAGGGAGACCCAGTACTTC
-	-	TRBV5-1	TRBJ2-2	CASSFVARTVNTGELFF	TGCGCCAGCAGCTTTGTTGCCCGGACGGTGAACACCGGGGAGCTGTTTTTT
-	TRBD2	TRBV20-1	TRBJ2-3	CSARDLSSGNTDTQYF	TGCAGTGCTAGAGATCTGTCTAGCGGGAATACAGATACGCAGTATTTT
-	TRBD2	TRBV18	TRBJ2-1	CASSRGVDNEQFF	TGTGCCAGCTCCCGGGGGGTTGACAATGAGCAGTTCTTC
-	-	TRBV4-3	TRBJ2-4	CASSQGPQGARNIQYF	TGCGCCAGCAGCCAAGGACCGCAGGGAGCCAGAAACATTCAGTACTTC
few	-	TRBV5-1	TRBJ2-5	CASSLPGMRETQYF	TGCGCCAGCAGCTTGCCTGGGATGAGAGAGACCCAGTACTTC
few	-	TRBV6-1	TRBJ2-1	CASGRRRSTYNEQFF	TGTGCCAGCGGCCGACGGAGGTCCACATACAATGAGCAGTTCTTC
many	TRBD2	TRBV7-8	TRBJ2-7	CASSLVGGPRKEQYF	TGTGCCAGCAGCTTAGTGGGAGGGCCTAGAAAGGAGCAGTACTTC
-	TRBD2	TRBV27	TRBJ2-7	CASSLAAPFEQYF	TGTGCCAGCAGTCTAGCGGCCCCCTTCGAGCAGTACTTC
-	TRBD2	TRBV11-2	TRBJ2-1	CASSLGLAGVGSYNEQFF	TGTGCCAGCTCTTTGGGACTAGCGGGAGTTGGTTCCTACAATGAGCAGTTCTTC
few	TRBD2	TRBV7-2	TRBJ2-7	CASSLTPGLAGVSQYF	TGTGCCAGCAGCTTAACTCCGGGACTAGCGGGAGTCTCGCAGTACTTC
few	TRBD2	TRBV5-5	TRBJ2-5	CASSSSLAVQETQYF	TGTGCCAGCAGCTCTTCACTAGCGGTTCAAGAGACCCAGTACTTC
-	-	TRBV24-1	TRBJ2-2	CATSDGGQGTGELFF	TGTGCCACCAGTGATGGGGGACAAGGCACCGGGGAGCTGTTTTTT
-	-	TRBV3-1	TRBJ1-5	CASSHGGSQPQHF	TGTGCCAGCAGCCACGGGGGCAGTCAGCCCCAGCATTTT
few	TRBD2	TRBV27	TRBJ2-5	CASSEAGVEETQYF	TGTGCCAGCAGTGAAGCGGGAGTCGAAGAGACCCAGTACTTC
-	TRBD2	TRBV2	TRBJ2-1	CASRAGGSGSVFF	TGTGCCAGCAGAGCGGGGGGGAGCGGGAGTGTGTTCTTC